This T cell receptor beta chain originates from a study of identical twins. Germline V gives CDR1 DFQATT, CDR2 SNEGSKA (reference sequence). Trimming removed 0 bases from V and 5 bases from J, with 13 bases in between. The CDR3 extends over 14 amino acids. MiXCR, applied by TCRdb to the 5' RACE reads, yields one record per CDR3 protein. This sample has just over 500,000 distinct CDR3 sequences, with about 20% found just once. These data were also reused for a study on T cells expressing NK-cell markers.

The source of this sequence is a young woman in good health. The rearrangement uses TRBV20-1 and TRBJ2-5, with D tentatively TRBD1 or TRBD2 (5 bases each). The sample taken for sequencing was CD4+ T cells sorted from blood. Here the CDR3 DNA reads TGCAGTGCTAGAGACCTGGGGCGCGGGGAGACCCAGTACTTC. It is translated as CSARDLGRGETQYF.